The 19 T cell receptor beta chains below all came from one sample that was sequenced in a study of T cell responses to AZD1222 COVID-19 vaccine. Some clones are missing from TCRdb's copy, which holds only in-frame ones; the method was immunoSEQ multiplex PCR. The data show about 130,000 clones, with 88% seen just once and over 5.5% held by the top ten. The sequencing here drew on peripheral blood, taken on day 0 of AZD1222 vaccination. The receptors here all came from an adult in good health.

The chain employs TRBV15 and TRBJ1-2; D call uncertain. This CDR3 spans 13 amino acids. The germline V gene has CDR1 LNHNV and CDR2 YYDKDF (reference sequence). Trimming took 6 bases from V and 4 from J, leaving 12 bases between them. The CDR3 sequence: CATRDWAFYGYTF. CDR3 coding DNA: TGTGCCACCAGGGACTGGGCTTTCTATGGCTACACCTTC.

V usage is TRBV5-8 and J usage is TRBJ1-3; perhaps TRBD1 as D (5 bases). Trimming took off 4 bases at V and 7 bases at J, with 15 bases between the two ends. The CDR3 covers 14 residues. Germline CDR1 and CDR2: SGHTS and YDEGEE. In DNA, the CDR3 is TGTGCCAGCAGCACTACAGGAACCGGTAACACCATATATTTT. Translating it yields CASSTTGTGNTIYF.

This clone was observed once. The chain combines TRBV29-1 with TRBJ1-1, with D maybe TRBD1 (5 bases). CDR1 and CDR2 (germline): SQVTM, ANQGSEA. This CDR3 has 18 amino acids. Trimming shortened V by 2 bases and J by 1 base, and 23 bases separated the two germline ends. Written as DNA, the CDR3 is TGCAGCGTTGAAAAATCATTGGAATCCGGGACGGAGAACACTGAAGCTTTCTTT. Translated: CSVEKSLESGTENTEAFF. Complete variable domain (other parts from reference TRBV29-1 and TRBJ1-1): SAVISQKPSRDICQRGTSLTIQCQVDSQVTMMFWYRQQPGQSLTLIATANQGSEATYESGFVIDKFPISRPNLTFSTLTVSNMSPEDSSIYLCSVEKSLESGTENTEAFFGQGTRLTVV.

This chain links TRBV4-1 with TRBJ1-5; no clear D gene. From germline, CDR1 is MGHRA and CDR2 YSYEKL. Trimming took off 6 bases at V and 2 bases at J, with 14 bases between the two ends. The CDR3 totals 15 residues. CDR3 residues: CASSPSLLGNQPQHF. As DNA, the CDR3 is TGCGCCAGCAGTCCGAGTCTTCTGGGCAATCAGCCCCAGCATTTT.

The chain employs TRBV6-6 and TRBJ1-5; D is perhaps TRBD1 (5 bases). Germline V CDR1 and CDR2: MNHNY, SVGAGI (reference sequence). V shed 6 bases and J shed 0 bases, with 12 bases lying between them. The CDR3 length is 15 residues. The CDR3 coding sequence is TGTGCCAGCAGCACCGACAGAAATAGCAATCAGCCCCAGCATTTT. Translating it yields CASSTDRNSNQPQHF.

This chain links TRBV4-2 with TRBJ1-2; the D gene is possibly TRBD1 (6 bases). V lost 3 bases, J lost 8 bases, and 13 bases lay in between. This CDR3 has 13 residues. CDR1 is LGHNA, CDR2 YNFKEQ, per germline. CDR3 sequence: CASSHRQVGGYTF. In DNA, the CDR3 is TGTGCCAGCAGCCACCGACAGGTTGGCGGCTACACCTTC.

J is TRBJ2-3 and V is TRBV11-2; the D is unclear. CDR3 size: 13 residues. CDR1 is SGHAT, CDR2 FQNNGV, per germline. Trimming shortened V by 2 bases and J by 5 bases, and 8 bases separated the two germline ends. In DNA form, the CDR3 reads TGTGCCAGCAGCTTATCTCTTAAAGATACGCAGTATTTT. Encoded protein: CASSLSLKDTQYF.

The rearrangement links TRBV15 to TRBJ2-5; no clear D gene. Trimming removed 0 bases from V and 5 bases from J, with 13 bases in between. The CDR3 spans 15 residues. Germline-derived CDR1 and CDR2 are LNHNV and YYDKDF (reference sequence). CDR3 nucleotides: TGTGCCACCAGCAGAGATTTGACACCTGTGGAGACCCAGTACTTC. It codes for CATSRDLTPVETQYF.

J is TRBJ1-5 and V is TRBV28; 7 bases agree with TRBD1. V lost 5 bases to trimming and J lost 3 bases; unmatched junction nucleotides: 7. Germline V CDR1 and CDR2: MDHEN, SYDVKM. The CDR3 is made up of 15 amino acids. The CDR3 is CASSQQGPFNQPQHF. DNA of the CDR3: TGTGCCAGCAGTCAACAGGGGCCGTTCAATCAGCCCCAGCATTTT.

The chain combines TRBV5-4 with TRBJ2-4, with D unclear. CDR1 and CDR2 (germline): SGHNT, YYREEE (reference sequence). The CDR3 spans 12 residues. Deletions cut 0 bases from V and 7 bases from J, with 5 bases between. The DNA for the CDR3 is TGTGCCAGCAGCTTGGACAGCAACATTCAGTACTTC. Its translation is CASSLDSNIQYF.

The gene calls are TRBV18 and TRBJ1-2; no clear D. The CDR3 spans 15 residues. The germline CDR1 and CDR2 sequences are KGHSH and LQKENI. With 6 bases removed from V and 6 bases from J, the gap between germline ends came to 20 bases. The chain's CDR3 is CASSPLRANADGYTF. CDR3 sequence (DNA): TGTGCCAGCTCCCCTCTCCGGGCTAATGCGGATGGCTACACCTTC.

The genes are TRBV7-2 and TRBJ1-1; TRBD1 agrees at 8 bases. The CDR3 covers 15 residues. Per the germline V gene, CDR1 is SGHTA and CDR2 is FQGNSA. Trimming at V came to 5 bases and at J to 5 bases, leaving 10 bases not matched to a gene. As DNA, the CDR3 is TGTGCCAGCAGCACGCGGACAGGGTGGGGGACTGAAGCTTTCTTT. This codes for CASSTRTGWGTEAFF.

J is TRBJ1-2 and V is TRBV3-1 (or the pseudogene TRBV3-2); D gene uncertain. In germline, CDR1 is LGHDT, CDR2 YNNKEL (reference sequence). The CDR3 contains 13 residues. V dropped 4 bases and J dropped 2 bases, with 8 bases sitting between them. The CDR3 bases are TGTGCCAGCAGCCCGCAAATAAACTATGGCTACACCTTC. This translates into CASSPQINYGYTF.

V and J are TRBV5-1 and TRBJ1-1, with a tentative D call TRBD1 (5 bases). Trimming stripped 1 base from V and 5 bases from J, with 12 bases between. Germline-derived CDR1 and CDR2 are SGHRS and YFSETQ. CDR3 size: 14 residues. The chain's CDR3 is CASSLSGRRTEAFF. The CDR3 DNA follows: TGCGCCAGCAGCTTGTCGGGGCGCAGAACTGAAGCTTTCTTT.

This chain links TRBV7-9 with TRBJ1-1; 7 positions match TRBD1. This CDR3 is 14 amino acids long. V lost 5 bases to trimming and J lost 1 base; unmatched junction nucleotides: 4. Germline assignment: CDR1 SEHNR and CDR2 FQNEAQ (reference sequence). This CDR3 is CASSPDRSNTEAFF. CDR3 coding DNA: TGTGCCAGCAGCCCGGACAGGTCGAACACTGAAGCTTTCTTT. Filled out from reference TRBV7-9 and TRBJ1-1, the complete variable domain reads DTGVSQNPRHKITKRGQNVTFRCDPISEHNRLYWYRQTLGQGPEFLTYFQNEAQLEKSRLLSDRFSAERPKGSFSTLEIQRTEQGDSAMYLCASSPDRSNTEAFFGQGTRLTVV.

V and J are TRBV15 and TRBJ2-7; the D gene could be TRBD1 or TRBD2 (6 bases each). Germline V gene sequence: CDR1 LNHNV, CDR2 YYDKDF (reference sequence). Between the trimmed V and J ends, which lost 4 bases and 6 bases, there was a span of 13 bases. CDR3 length: 13 residues. This chain's CDR3 is CATSKWGASEQYF. The CDR3 DNA is TGTGCCACCAGCAAGTGGGGGGCGTCCGAGCAGTACTTC.

The chain links TRBV5-6 to TRBJ1-4, with 7 bases lining up with TRBD1. With 4 bases clipped from V and 7 bases from J, the junction kept 10 bases outside the gene matches. This CDR3 is 15 amino acids long. Germline CDR1 and CDR2: SGHDT and YYEEEE. CDR3 sequence (DNA): TGTGCCAGCAGCCCCCGGCCAGGGGGGGTTGAAAAACTGTTTTTT. This codes for CASSPRPGGVEKLFF.

V is TRBV7-2 and J is TRBJ2-5; D gene ambiguous. The CDR3 length is 14 residues. V shed 3 bases and J shed 0 bases, with 8 bases lying between them. Germline CDR1 and CDR2: SGHTA and FQGNSA. The CDR3 loop is CASSFTTYQETQYF. The CDR3 nucleotides are TGTGCCAGCAGCTTCACTACGTACCAAGAGACCCAGTACTTC.

The chain is built from TRBV6-6 and TRBJ2-1, with 12 nucleotides matching TRBD2. Per the germline V gene, CDR1 is MNHNY and CDR2 is SVGAGI (reference sequence). The CDR3 loop spans 15 amino acids. The junction had 5 bases not matched to a gene; V was cut back by 5 bases and J by 6 bases. CDR3 in DNA: TGTGCCAGCAGTCCCTTGACTAGCGGGAGCAATGAGCAGTTCTTC. Encoded protein: CASSPLTSGSNEQFF.